This T cell receptor (beta chain) stems from a study of human T cells and chemical hapten exposure. Germline CDR1 and CDR2: DFQATT and SNEGSKA (reference sequence). This CDR3 is built from 16 residues. V lost 0 bases to trimming and J lost 5 bases; unmatched junction nucleotides: 10. For the library, individual cDNA molecules each received unique molecular identifiers. Per the authors' pipeline: TCR counts had a median of about 99,000 per sample and spanned about 20,000 to 700,000. One entry per CDR3 protein, called by TCRdb with MiXCR from the RACE reads. The V and J calls were not made by the authors but by TCRdb's processing. The table records 75,000 to 100,000 distinct CDR3 sequences, around 8.8% of them present only once. Points from the study as a whole: TCRs above 1 in 1000 frequency did not change with DPC sensitization.

Of note for this clonotype: As yet, its antigen is unknown.

Time point given: healthy volunteer bleed at 2 weeks. Total RNA extraction was carried out from unfractionated whole blood. This clonotype originated in a female donor in good health. Some clones in this sample may be carry-over from other donors' samples. The chain joins TRBV20-1 to TRBJ2-5; TRBD2 aligns across 9 bases. Sequencing was done on a sample of whole blood. For the CDR3, the DNA is TGCAGTGCTAGAGATTTTGGTAGCGGGAGTCCGGAGACCCAGTACTTC. This encodes CSARDFGSGSPETQYF.